The entry that follows covers one T cell receptor beta chain sequence. The record originates from a study of CD8 T cells in Susac syndrome. Random hexamers were used to reverse transcribe the RNA input (about 0.5 to 1 ug). TCRdb processed the immunoSEQ multiplex PCR reads anew with MiXCR; each CDR3 protein has one entry. Of approximately 150,000 distinct CDR3 sequences listed, roughly nine tenths are singletons. The authors carried out high-throughput sequencing of TCR beta. They applied it to CD8+ and CD4+ T cells obtained from blood. This TCR was sampled from a human donor in good health. The sample comprised CD4+ T cells from PBMCs.

CDR3 in amino acids: CSVGTLEWGYTF. The CDR3 nucleotides read TGCAGCGTTGGAACCCTTGAGTGGGGCTACACCTTC. This chain joins TRBV29-1 and TRBJ1-2; no definite D call. Germline CDR1 reads SQVTM; CDR2 reads ANQGSEA. Trimming took off 4 bases at V and 8 bases at J, with 14 bases between the two ends. CDR3 length: 12 residues.